This T cell receptor beta chain was obtained from a study of cytomegalovirus exposure and HLA in healthy donors. Study-level information: From 170 million or so T cells, an earlier analysis saw some 120 million unique TCR beta sequences. Study results and caveats: Across all donors, roughly uniform sequencing depth was an assumption of the presence/absence analyses. Among donors in an Asian-associated ancestry cluster, a later analysis reportedly found fewer N-insertions than the approximately 700-donor mean.

The PCR employed 60 Vbeta primers together with 13 Jbeta primers. The assay was immunoSEQ multiplex PCR, and TCRdb's table has in-frame clones only and misses some. The top ten clones hold around 15% of a sample with roughly 180,000 clones, 60% to 80% of them seen once. A word on this clone: The antigen is undetermined.

The sample consisted of PBMCs. The sequence derives from a man in his fifties or sixties in good health and CMV-seropositive.

The CDR3 sequence is CASSLEPGNSYEQYV. The CDR3, as DNA: TGCGCCAGCAGCTTGGAACCGGGAAACTCCTACGAGCAGTACGTC. The chain links TRBV5-1 to TRBJ2-7, with D perhaps TRBD2 (5 bases). Trimming stripped 0 bases from V and 0 bases from J, with 10 bases between. CDR3 length: 15 amino acids. Germline V gene data show CDR1 as SGHRS and CDR2 as YFSETQ.